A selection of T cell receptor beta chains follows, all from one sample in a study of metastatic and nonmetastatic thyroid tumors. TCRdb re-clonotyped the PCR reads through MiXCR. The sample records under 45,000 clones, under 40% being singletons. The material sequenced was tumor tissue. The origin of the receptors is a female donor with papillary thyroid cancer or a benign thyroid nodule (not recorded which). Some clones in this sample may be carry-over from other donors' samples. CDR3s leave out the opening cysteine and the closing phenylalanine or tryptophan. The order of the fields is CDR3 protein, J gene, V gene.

AWSAALNTEAF,TRBJ1-1,TRBV30
ASSIGQGRSPLH,TRBJ1-6,TRBV6-1
ASSLGGTGGGQETQY,TRBJ2-5,TRBV5-4
ASSSRGQPSYEQY,TRBJ2-7,TRBV11-3
ASSARGHPYEQY,TRBJ2-7,TRBV6-1
ASSPDRGITGELF,TRBJ2-2,TRBV7-7
ASSLNSNADGYT,TRBJ1-2,TRBV5-4
ASSWTSGVGEQF,TRBJ2-1,TRBV5-1
ASSSGPTSEQY,TRBJ2-7,TRBV27
ASSEIFMDSGYT,TRBJ1-2,TRBV6-1
ASSPRQGSLAGELF,TRBJ2-2,TRBV4-2
ASISGRGDTQY,TRBJ2-3,TRBV12-3/TRBV12-4
ASSLGTDTQY,TRBJ2-3,TRBV7-8
ASSLRFSANTEAF,TRBJ1-1,TRBV12-3/TRBV12-4
ASRPGGVGGEQF,TRBJ2-1,TRBV11-2
ATSDKPGGSGNTIY,TRBJ1-3,TRBV24-1
ASSLASVANTGELF,TRBJ2-2,TRBV5-1
ATTSSTGELF,TRBJ2-2,TRBV6-1
SARVRYTGELF,TRBJ2-2,TRBV20-1
ASSLAPREYYEQY,TRBJ2-7,TRBV7-2
ASRYTGQHNSPLH,TRBJ1-6,TRBV6-5
SARPIAGGYNEQF,TRBJ2-1,TRBV20-1
SARALGVSYNEQF,TRBJ2-1,TRBV20-1
ASSLPGQIYEQY,TRBJ2-7,TRBV28
ASRAGSYEQY,TRBJ2-7,TRBV28
AVGAETQY,TRBJ2-5,TRBV19
ALWPVSGRGNEQY,TRBJ2-7,TRBV5-1
ASSPGIYGYT,TRBJ1-2,TRBV7-2
SARGQGAVEQY,TRBJ2-7,TRBV20-1
ASLLIAGEGEQF,TRBJ2-1,TRBV12-3/TRBV12-4
ASSVTGTETYEQY,TRBJ2-7,TRBV6-1
ASSQGLPGQRTDTQY,TRBJ2-3,TRBV3-1
ASTKGQGKDTQY,TRBJ2-3,TRBV12-3/TRBV12-4
ASSLGQAGIYEQY,TRBJ2-7,TRBV11-2
ASSLYQAVSSYNEQF,TRBJ2-1,TRBV5-6
ASSSNPTGTDTQY,TRBJ2-3,TRBV5-1
ASSVGLGSPAGAF,TRBJ1-1,TRBV7-8
ASSKLVYNEQF,TRBJ2-1,TRBV19
ASSPGRGRQGAVNAYGYT,TRBJ1-2,TRBV6-2/TRBV6-3
SASTGGGSPLH,TRBJ1-6,TRBV20-1
SARDGRLGGNTQY,TRBJ2-3,TRBV20-1
AWSVQGLLYGYT,TRBJ1-2,TRBV30
AIREQGIGDGYT,TRBJ1-2,TRBV10-3
ASSLRGLDEQF,TRBJ2-1,TRBV12-3/TRBV12-4
ASSLNGEDEQF,TRBJ2-1,TRBV7-3
SARDTSGGLTDTQY,TRBJ2-3,TRBV20-1
ASSYEFAGVGDNEQF,TRBJ2-1,TRBV6-5
ASSQPGQGDSYEQY,TRBJ2-7,TRBV4-1
ASSLARDSYSVSNQPQH,TRBJ1-5,TRBV12-3/TRBV12-4
ASSLQGASYEQY,TRBJ2-7,TRBV7-2
ATTTGFEQY,TRBJ2-7,TRBV25-1
ASSAGHPSGANVLT,TRBJ2-6,TRBV2
ASSLQKRNTEAF,TRBJ1-1,TRBV19
ASSQGTRDTQY,TRBJ2-3,TRBV4-1
ASKPGQGPSPLH,TRBJ1-6,TRBV2
ASSVAPGGQQY,TRBJ2-7,TRBV9
ATSRGGVRGMDEQF,TRBJ2-1,TRBV15
ASKRAGGSGNTIY,TRBJ1-3,TRBV6-1
ASSYLGTGDNEQF,TRBJ2-1,TRBV6-5
ASSDLAIHEQY,TRBJ2-7,TRBV18